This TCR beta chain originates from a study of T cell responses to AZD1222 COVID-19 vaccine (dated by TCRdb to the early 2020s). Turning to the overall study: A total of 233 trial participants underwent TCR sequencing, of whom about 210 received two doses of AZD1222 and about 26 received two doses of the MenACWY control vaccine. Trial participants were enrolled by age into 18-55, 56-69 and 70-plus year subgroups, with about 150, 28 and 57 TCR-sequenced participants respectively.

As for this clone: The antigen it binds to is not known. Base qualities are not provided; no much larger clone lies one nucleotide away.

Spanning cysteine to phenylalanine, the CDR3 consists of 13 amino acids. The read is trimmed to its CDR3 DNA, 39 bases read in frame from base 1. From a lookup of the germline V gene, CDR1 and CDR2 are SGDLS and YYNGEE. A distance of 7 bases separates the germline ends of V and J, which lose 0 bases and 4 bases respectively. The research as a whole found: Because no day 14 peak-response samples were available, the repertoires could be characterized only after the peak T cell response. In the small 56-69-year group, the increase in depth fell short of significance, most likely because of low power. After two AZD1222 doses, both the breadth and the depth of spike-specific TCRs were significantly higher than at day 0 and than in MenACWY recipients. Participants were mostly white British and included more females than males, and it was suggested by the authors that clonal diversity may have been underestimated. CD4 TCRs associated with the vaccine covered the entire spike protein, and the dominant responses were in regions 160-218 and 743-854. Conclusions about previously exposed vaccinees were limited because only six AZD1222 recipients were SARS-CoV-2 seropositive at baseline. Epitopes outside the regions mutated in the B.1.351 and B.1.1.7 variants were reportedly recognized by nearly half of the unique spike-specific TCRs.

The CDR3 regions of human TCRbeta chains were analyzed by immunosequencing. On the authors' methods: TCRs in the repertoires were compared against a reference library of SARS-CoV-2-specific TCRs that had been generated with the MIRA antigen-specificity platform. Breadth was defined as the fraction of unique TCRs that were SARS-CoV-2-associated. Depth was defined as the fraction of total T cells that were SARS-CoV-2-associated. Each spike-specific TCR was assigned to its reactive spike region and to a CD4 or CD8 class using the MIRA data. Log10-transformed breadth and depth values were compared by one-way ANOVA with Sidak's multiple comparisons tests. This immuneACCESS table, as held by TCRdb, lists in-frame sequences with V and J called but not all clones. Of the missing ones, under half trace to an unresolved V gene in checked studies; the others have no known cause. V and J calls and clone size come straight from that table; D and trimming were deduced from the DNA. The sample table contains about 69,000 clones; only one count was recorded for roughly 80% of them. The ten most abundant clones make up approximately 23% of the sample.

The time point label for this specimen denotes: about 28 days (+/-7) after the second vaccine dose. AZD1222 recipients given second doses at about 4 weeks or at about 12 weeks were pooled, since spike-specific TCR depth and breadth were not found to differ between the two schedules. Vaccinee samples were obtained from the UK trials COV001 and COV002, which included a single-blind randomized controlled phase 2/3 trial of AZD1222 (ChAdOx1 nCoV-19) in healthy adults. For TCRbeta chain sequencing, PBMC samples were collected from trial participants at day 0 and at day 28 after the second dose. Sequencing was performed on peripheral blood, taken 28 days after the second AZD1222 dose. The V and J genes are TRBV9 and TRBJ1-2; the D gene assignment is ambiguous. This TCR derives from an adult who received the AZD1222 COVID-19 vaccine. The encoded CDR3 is CASSVGYAYGYTF. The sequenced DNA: TGTGCCAGCAGCGTAGGTTACGCCTATGGCTACACCTTC.